This TCR beta chain was recorded in a study of T cell changes during pregnancy in multiple sclerosis. TCRdb's copy holds only in-frame clones and misses some; the assay was immunoSEQ multiplex PCR. The sample holds 70,000 to 100,000 clones; 80% to 95% are singletons and the top ten take around 4%. The V end was cut by 5 bases, the J end by 2 bases, with 13 bases between. The CDR3 covers 15 residues. CDR1 and CDR2 from the germline V gene are LNHDA and SQIVND (reference sequence). The V gene is TRBV19, the J gene TRBJ2-1, with D possibly being TRBD1 (5 bases). This specimen consisted of peripheral blood, obtained in the first trimester of pregnancy. The clonotype originates from a female donor with multiple sclerosis, enrolled in a pregnancy study. The CDR3 reads CASSQGQIAYNEQFF. The DNA of the CDR3 is TGTGCCAGTAGTCAGGGTCAGATTGCCTACAATGAGCAGTTCTTC.